The 16 T cell receptor beta chains listed next were all sequenced from one sample in a study of T cell repertoires in cytomegalovirus infection. These receptors' antigens are unknown. TCRdb passed the reads through MiXCR, listing each CDR3 protein once. The table includes hundreds of thousands of distinct CDR3 sequences, roughly 33% detected once. Here the sequenced sample was cultured PBMCs, taken from culture after CMV antigen stimulation. These receptors all stem from a human donor in good health (CMV status not recorded). Some clones in this sample may be carry-over from other donors' samples.

A few counts support this clonotype. CDR3 sequence: CASRPDRENSPLHF. The CDR3 DNA sequence: TGTGCCAGCAGACCTGACCGGGAGAATTCACCCCTCCACTTT. J is TRBJ1-6 and V is TRBV27; no clear D. This CDR3 has 14 residues. The germline CDR1 and CDR2 sequences are MNHEY and SMNVEV (reference sequence). The V end lost 6 bases, the J end lost 7 bases, and 13 bases lay between the germline ends.

The chain carries TRBV19 and TRBJ1-5; no reliable D call. Germline V lookup: CDR1 LNHDA, CDR2 SQIVND (reference sequence). The CDR3 extends over 16 amino acids. V was trimmed by 5 bases and J by 2 bases, leaving 16 bases between them. The CDR3 DNA follows: TGTGCCAGTAGTTCCCGAGATAGATGGGGCAATCAGCCCCAGCATTTT. Its protein product is CASSSRDRWGNQPQHF.

Comment on this clonotype: A much larger clone lies a single base off, so this may be a read error. The chain links TRBV7-6 to TRBJ1-5; D remains ambiguous. Germline-derived CDR1 and CDR2 are SGHVS and FNYEAQ. The germline V and J ends were trimmed by 1 base and 9 bases, with 7 bases remaining between them. The CDR3 is made up of 12 amino acids. The CDR3 region has the DNA TGTGCCAGCAGCTTAGGGGAACGGCCCCAGCATTTT. It is translated as CASSLGERPQHF.

The CDR3 loop reads CASSSGLAGGHEQYF. CDR3 DNA: TGTGCCAGCAGTTCCGGACTAGCGGGAGGGCACGAGCAGTACTTC. The rearrangement uses TRBV28 and TRBJ2-7; 15 nucleotides align to TRBD2. This CDR3 contains 15 residues. Trimming cost V 4 bases and J 5 bases; bases outside gene matches: 3. CDR1 is MDHEN, CDR2 SYDVKM, per germline.

This clonotype showed up many times. The chain employs TRBV7-6 and TRBJ2-1; D is unresolved. Trimming removed 5 bases from V and 3 bases from J, with 8 bases in between. The length of the CDR3 is 13 residues. Germline CDR1 reads SGHVS; CDR2 reads FNYEAQ. CDR3 amino acids: CASSPRSYNEQFF. The CDR3 bases are TGTGCCAGCAGCCCTAGGAGCTACAATGAGCAGTTCTTC.

The chain combines TRBV7-9 with TRBJ2-1, with 10 bases identical to TRBD1. This CDR3 region has 15 residues. After removal of 5 bases from V and 8 bases from J, the junction contained 9 bases not matched to a gene. CDR1 is SEHNR and CDR2 is FQNEAQ in the germline V gene (reference sequence). CDR3 sequence: CASSPRDRGSHEQFF. The CDR3 DNA follows: TGTGCCAGCAGCCCCCGGGACAGGGGATCGCATGAGCAGTTCTTC. Together with reference TRBV7-9 and TRBJ2-1, the CDR3 gives the full variable domain: DTGVSQNPRHKITKRGQNVTFRCDPISEHNRLYWYRQTLGQGPEFLTYFQNEAQLEKSRLLSDRFSAERPKGSFSTLEIQRTEQGDSAMYLCASSPRDRGSHEQFFGPGTRLTVL.

The chain combines TRBV10-3 with TRBJ2-7; D may be TRBD2 (6 bases). Germline-derived CDR1 and CDR2 are ENHRY and SYGVKD. V was pared by 10 bases and J by 2 bases, with 18 bases between. This CDR3 has 14 residues. CDR3 DNA sequence: TGTGCCACCCGGCCCCCCGGGGGAGCCTACGAGCAGTACTTC. Protein product: CATRPPGGAYEQYF.

J is TRBJ2-1 and V is TRBV6-6, with 14 bases aligning to TRBD2. The CDR3 has 13 amino acids. Germline trimming cut 8 bases from V and 8 bases from J; bases unmatched to any gene: 2. From germline, CDR1 is MNHNY and CDR2 SVGAGI (reference sequence). The CDR3 spells CASRLAGGDEQFF. In nucleotides, the CDR3 is TGTGCCAGCCGACTAGCGGGAGGGGATGAGCAGTTCTTC.

J is TRBJ2-1 and V is TRBV5-1; D perhaps matches TRBD2 (5 bases). CDR3 length: 15 residues. Trimming pared 3 bases from V and 4 bases from J, leaving 14 bases between. The germline gives CDR1 SGHRS, CDR2 YFSETQ. CDR3 DNA sequence: TGCGCCAGCAGCTGGCAGCGGATTTCATACAATGAGCAGTTCTTC. Its protein is CASSWQRISYNEQFF.

There are a few counts of this clonotype. The chain joins TRBV19 to TRBJ2-4; maybe TRBD2 (5 bases). V shed 10 bases and J shed 6 bases, with 19 bases lying between them. This CDR3 spans 14 amino acids. The germline gives CDR1 LNHDA, CDR2 SQIVND (reference sequence). CDR3 bases: TGTGCCACCTCCCCCTCGGAGGTTGGAAACATTCAGTACTTC. It encodes CATSPSEVGNIQYF.

In its sample, this clonotype was seen a few times. The chain uses TRBV7-8 and TRBJ2-7; D may be TRBD1 (5 bases). The CDR3 has 15 amino acids. Trimming took 5 bases from V and 2 from J, leaving 16 bases between them. Germline V lookup: CDR1 SGHVS, CDR2 FQNEAQ. CDR3 sequence: CASSPHLGQPYEQYF. The CDR3, as DNA: TGTGCCAGCAGCCCTCATTTGGGGCAGCCCTACGAGCAGTACTTC.

This chain connects TRBV20-1 to TRBJ2-5; 7 bases agree with TRBD1. J was trimmed by 4 bases and V by 5 bases; bases with no gene match: 13. This CDR3 comprises 15 residues. The germline gives CDR1 DFQATT, CDR2 SNEGSKA (reference sequence). CDR3 sequence: CSAGRSTGSGETQYF. The CDR3 DNA is TGCAGTGCTGGCCGATCGACAGGGAGCGGAGAGACCCAGTACTTC.

The genes are TRBV7-8 and TRBJ2-5; 11 bases align to TRBD1. Per the germline V gene, CDR1 is SGHVS and CDR2 is FQNEAQ. Germline trimming cut 5 bases from V and 5 bases from J; bases unmatched to any gene: 7. The CDR3 runs 15 residues. CDR3 nucleotides: TGTGCCAGCAGCCAGATGGGACAGGGGGTCGAGACCCAGTACTTC. Its protein product is CASSQMGQGVETQYF.

This clonotype was detected a few times. CDR3: CSANDPGTGGEKLFF. Here the CDR3 DNA reads TGCAGTGCCAATGACCCCGGGACAGGGGGTGAAAAACTGTTTTTT. J is TRBJ1-4 and V is TRBV20-1, with 11 bases aligning to TRBD1. The germline V gene has CDR1 DFQATT and CDR2 SNEGSKA (reference sequence). There are 15 residues in the CDR3. Germline trimming cut 6 bases from V and 7 bases from J; bases unmatched to any gene: 10.

The chain links TRBV7-9 to TRBJ1-2; TRBD1 might be the D (5 bases). V lost 1 base and J 10 bases, leaving 16 bases between the germline ends. The CDR3 loop spans 14 amino acids. In germline, CDR1 is SEHNR, CDR2 FQNEAQ (reference sequence). This CDR3 is CASSLVRGMWDYTF. The CDR3 nucleotides read TGTGCCAGCAGCTTAGTTCGGGGGATGTGGGACTACACCTTC.

The chain links TRBV4-1 to TRBJ1-1; D is unclear. Trimming removed 1 base from V and 0 bases from J, with 9 bases in between. CDR3 length: 15 residues. Germline V gene data show CDR1 as MGHRA and CDR2 as YSYEKL. The CDR3 nucleotides are TGCGCCAGCAGCCAAGGACCCCTAATGAACACTGAAGCTTTCTTT. It is translated as CASSQGPLMNTEAFF.